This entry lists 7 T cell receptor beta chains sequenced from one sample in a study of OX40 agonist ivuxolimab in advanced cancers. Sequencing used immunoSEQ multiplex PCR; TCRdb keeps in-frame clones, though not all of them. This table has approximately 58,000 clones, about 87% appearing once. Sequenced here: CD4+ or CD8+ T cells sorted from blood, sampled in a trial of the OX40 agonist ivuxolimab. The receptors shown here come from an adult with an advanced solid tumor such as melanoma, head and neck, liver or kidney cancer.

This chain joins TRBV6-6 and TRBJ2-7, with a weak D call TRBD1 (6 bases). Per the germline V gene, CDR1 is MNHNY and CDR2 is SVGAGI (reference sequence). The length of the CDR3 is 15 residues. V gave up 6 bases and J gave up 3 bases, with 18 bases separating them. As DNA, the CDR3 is TGTGCCAGCAGAACCGCGACGGACAGATACTACGAGCAGTACTTC. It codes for CASRTATDRYYEQYF.

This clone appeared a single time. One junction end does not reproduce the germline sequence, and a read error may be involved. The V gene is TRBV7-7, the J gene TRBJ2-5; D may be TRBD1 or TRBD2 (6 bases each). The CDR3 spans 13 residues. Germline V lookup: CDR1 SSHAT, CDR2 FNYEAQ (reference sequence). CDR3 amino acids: CASSRGHQETQYF. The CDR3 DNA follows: TGTGCTAGCAGTCGGGGGCACCAAGAGACCCAGTACTTC.

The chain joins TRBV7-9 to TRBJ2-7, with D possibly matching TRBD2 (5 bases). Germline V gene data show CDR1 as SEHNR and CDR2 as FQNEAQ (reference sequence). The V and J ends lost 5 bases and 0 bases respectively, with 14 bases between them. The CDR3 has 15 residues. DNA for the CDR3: TGTGCCAGCAGCGCCCTCTGGACTGTCTCCTACGAGCAGTACTTC. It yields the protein CASSALWTVSYEQYF.

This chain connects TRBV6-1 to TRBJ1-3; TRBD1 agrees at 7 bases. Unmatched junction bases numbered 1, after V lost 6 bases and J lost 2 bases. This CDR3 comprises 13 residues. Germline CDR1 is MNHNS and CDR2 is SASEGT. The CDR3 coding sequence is TGTGCCAGCAGCCAGGGGGCTGGAAACACCATATATTTT. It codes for CASSQGAGNTIYF.

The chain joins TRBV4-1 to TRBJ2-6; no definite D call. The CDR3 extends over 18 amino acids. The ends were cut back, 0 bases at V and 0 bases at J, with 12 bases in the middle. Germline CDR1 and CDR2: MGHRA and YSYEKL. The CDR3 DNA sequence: TGCGCCAGCAGCCAAGAGCCTGGAGCCCTCTCTGGGGCCAACGTCCTGACTTTC. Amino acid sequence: CASSQEPGALSGANVLTF.

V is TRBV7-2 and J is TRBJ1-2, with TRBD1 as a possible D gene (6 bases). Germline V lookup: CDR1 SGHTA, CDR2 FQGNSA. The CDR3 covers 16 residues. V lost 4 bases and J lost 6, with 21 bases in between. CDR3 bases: TGTGCCAGCAGCTACCCCGGGCGACAGGTCCGCGATGGCTACACCTTC. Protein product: CASSYPGRQVRDGYTF. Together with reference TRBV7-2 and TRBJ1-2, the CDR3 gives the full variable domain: GAGVSQSPSNKVTEKGKDVELRCDPISGHTALYWYRQSLGQGLEFLIYFQGNSAPDKSGLPSDRFSAERTGGSVSTLTIQRTQQEDSAVYLCASSYPGRQVRDGYTFGSGTRLTVV.

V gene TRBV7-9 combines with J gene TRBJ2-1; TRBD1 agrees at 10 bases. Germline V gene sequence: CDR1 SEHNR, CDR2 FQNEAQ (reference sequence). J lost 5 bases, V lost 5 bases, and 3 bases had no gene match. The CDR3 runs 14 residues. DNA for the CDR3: TGTGCCAGCAGCCGACAGGGGGCGGACAATGAGCAGTTCTTC. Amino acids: CASSRQGADNEQFF.